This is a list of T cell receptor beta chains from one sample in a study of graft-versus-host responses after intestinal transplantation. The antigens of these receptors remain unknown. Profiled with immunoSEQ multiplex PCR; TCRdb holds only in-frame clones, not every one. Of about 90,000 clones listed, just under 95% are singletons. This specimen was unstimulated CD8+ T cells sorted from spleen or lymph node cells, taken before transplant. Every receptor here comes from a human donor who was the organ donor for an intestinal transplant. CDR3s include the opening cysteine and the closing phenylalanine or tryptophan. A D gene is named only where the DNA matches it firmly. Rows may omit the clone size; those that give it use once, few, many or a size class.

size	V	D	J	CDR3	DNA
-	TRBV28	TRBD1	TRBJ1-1	CASTKGQIPLNTEAFF	TGTGCCAGCACCAAGGGACAGATACCCCTGAACACTGAAGCTTTCTTT
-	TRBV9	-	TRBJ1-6	CASSVGSYGHYSPLHF	TGTGCCAGCAGCGTAGGATCGTACGGACACTATTCACCCCTCCACTTT
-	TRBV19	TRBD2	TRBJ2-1	CASSRWTSGDNEQFF	TGTGCCAGTAGTAGATGGACTAGCGGTGACAATGAGCAGTTCTTC
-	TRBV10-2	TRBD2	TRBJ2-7	CASSPLTSGSSYEQYF	TGCGCCAGCAGTCCACTGACTAGCGGGAGCTCCTACGAGCAGTACTTC
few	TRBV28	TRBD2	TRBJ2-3	CASSREGREFTDTQYF	TGTGCCAGCAGCCGGGAGGGACGGGAGTTCACAGATACGCAGTATTTT
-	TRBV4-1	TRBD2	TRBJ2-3	CASSGELRLAGGDTQYF	TGCGCCAGCAGCGGCGAACTGAGACTAGCGGGAGGAGATACGCAGTATTTT
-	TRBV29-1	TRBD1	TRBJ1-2	CSVEDRQGANGYTF	TGCAGCGTTGAAGATCGACAGGGGGCGAATGGCTACACCTTC
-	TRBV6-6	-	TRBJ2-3	CASSYTGTQYF	TGTGCCAGCAGTTATACGGGGACGCAGTATTTT
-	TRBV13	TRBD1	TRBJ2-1	CASSTLTGVPYNEQFF	TGTGCCAGCAGCACCCTGACAGGGGTCCCCTACAATGAGCAGTTCTTC
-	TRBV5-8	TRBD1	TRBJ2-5	CASSSGTLQGDEETQYF	TGTGCCAGCAGCTCTGGTACCTTACAGGGGGATGAAGAGACCCAGTACTTC
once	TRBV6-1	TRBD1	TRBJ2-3	CASRGQGTDTQYF	TGTGCCAGCCGGGGACAGGGCACAGATACGCAGTATTTT
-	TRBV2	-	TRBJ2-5	CASFRGRRETQYF	TGTGCCAGCTTCCGGGGGAGGAGGGAGACCCAGTACTTC
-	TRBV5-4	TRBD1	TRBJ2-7	CASRNGQGSSYEQYF	TGTGCCAGCAGGAATGGACAGGGTAGCTCCTACGAGCAGTACTTC
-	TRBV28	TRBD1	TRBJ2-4	CASSLLSQGAPKNIQYF	TGTGCCAGCAGTTTATTATCCCAGGGGGCTCCCAAAAACATTCAGTACTTC
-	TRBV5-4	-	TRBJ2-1	CASSPRGSYNEQFF	TGTGCCAGCAGCCCCCGGGGGTCCTACAATGAGCAGTTCTTC
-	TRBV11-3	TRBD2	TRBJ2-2	CASSLLAGGPGGELFF	TGTGCCAGCAGCCTCTTAGCGGGGGGGCCCGGCGGGGAGCTGTTTTTT
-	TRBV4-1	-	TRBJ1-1	CASSQKMARNTEAFF	TGCGCCAGCAGCCAAAAAATGGCTAGGAACACTGAAGCTTTCTTT
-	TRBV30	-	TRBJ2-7	CAWSVLETDEQYF	TGTGCCTGGAGTGTCCTAGAAACCGACGAGCAGTACTTC
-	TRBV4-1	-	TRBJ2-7	CASSQGPDRTYEQYF	TGCGCCAGCAGCCAAGGACCCGACAGGACCTACGAGCAGTACTTC